The 12 T cell receptor beta chains below all came from one sample that was sequenced in a study of blood T cell repertoires in COVID-19 (dated by TCRdb to 2020 to 2022). Libraries were prepared through the immunoSEQ multiplex PCR assay. In its TCRdb copy, this immuneACCESS table keeps in-frame sequences only and misses some clones. Where compared with another copy, unresolved V genes explain less than half of these, and the others have no known cause. The table for this sample lists a few hundred thousand clones; about nine tenths of them were counted only once. 2% to 2.5% of the sample lies in the top ten. The sequenced sample consisted of peripheral blood. The origin of the receptors is a woman in her 50s with acute or convalescent COVID-19.

The CDR3 DNA reads as TGTGCCAGCAGTTACGGACAGGGCTACAATGAGCAGTTCTTC. Its protein product is CASSYGQGYNEQFF. V gene TRBV6-5 combines with J gene TRBJ2-1, with TRBD1 matching over 8 bases. Looked up from germline, CDR1 is MNHEY and CDR2 is SVGAGI. The V gene end was trimmed by 2 bases and the J gene end by 3 bases; junction bases not matched to a gene: 0. CDR3 length equals 14 residues.

This chain connects TRBV18 to TRBJ2-1; 7 nucleotides agree with TRBD1. The germline V gene has CDR1 KGHSH and CDR2 LQKENI. The CDR3 has 16 amino acids. V trimming: 0 bases; J trimming: 6 bases; junction bases outside the gene matches: 8. CDR3 in amino acids: CASSPPGGAFSNEQFF. CDR3 in DNA: TGTGCCAGCTCACCACCAGGGGGCGCGTTTAGCAATGAGCAGTTCTTC.

The V gene is TRBV19, the J gene TRBJ2-2; D remains unclear. The CDR3 is made up of 12 amino acids. Germline CDR1 and CDR2: LNHDA and SQIVND (reference sequence). The CDR3 sequence: CRMGPKSGELFF. CDR3 bases: TGTCGCATGGGCCCGAAATCCGGGGAGCTGTTTTTT. Filled out from reference TRBV19 and TRBJ2-2, the complete variable domain reads DGGITQSPKYLFRKEGQNVTLSCEQNLNHDAMYWYRQDPGQGLRLIYYSQIVNDFQKGDIAEGYSVSREKKESFPLTVTSAQKNPTAFYLCRMGPKSGELFFGEGSRLTVL.

The chain combines TRBV6-2 or TRBV6-3 with TRBJ1-5, with 9 bases aligning to TRBD1. Germline V gene sequence: CDR1 MNHEY, CDR2 SVGEGT. J gave up 7 bases and V 4 bases, and 5 bases lay outside the gene matches. The CDR3 has 14 residues. The CDR3 sequence is CASSSGQGSQPQHF. DNA for the CDR3: TGTGCCAGCAGTTCCGGACAGGGGTCGCAGCCCCAGCATTTT.

The chain has TRBV18 and TRBJ2-2; 13 nucleotides agree with TRBD2. Per the germline V gene, CDR1 is KGHSH and CDR2 is LQKENI. Germline trimming cut 3 bases from V and 5 bases from J; bases unmatched to any gene: 6. The CDR3 contains 17 residues. The CDR3 spells CASSPGLAGVETGELFF. CDR3 coding DNA: TGTGCCAGCTCACCCGGACTAGCGGGAGTGGAGACCGGGGAGCTGTTTTTT.

The rearrangement links TRBV6-6 to TRBJ2-2; the D gene is possibly TRBD2 (6 bases). This CDR3 has 16 amino acids. Trimming removed 2 bases from V and 10 bases from J, with 20 bases in between. CDR1 and CDR2 (germline): MNHNY, SVGAGI (reference sequence). CDR3 residues: CASSYPTTGDRLELFF. For the CDR3, the DNA is TGTGCCAGCAGTTACCCGACGACGGGGGATAGGTTGGAGCTGTTTTTT.

The chain couples TRBV6-2 or TRBV6-3 to TRBJ2-7; D is possibly TRBD2 (6 bases). V was cut by 5 bases and J by 0 bases, with 11 bases left in between. The CDR3 has 14 amino acids. Germline assignment: CDR1 MNHEY and CDR2 SVGEGT. The CDR3 loop reads CASSGTPGSYEQYF. As DNA, the CDR3 is TGTGCCAGCAGTGGGACTCCGGGCTCCTACGAGCAGTACTTC.

J is TRBJ2-2 and V is TRBV7-2; TRBD1 matches 9 bases. There are 15 residues in the CDR3. V trimming: 5 bases; J trimming: 4 bases; junction bases outside the gene matches: 5. Germline V gene lookup returns CDR1 SGHTA and CDR2 FQGNSA. CDR3 residues: CASSETGGSTGELFF. The DNA of the CDR3 is TGTGCCAGCAGCGAAACAGGGGGCAGCACCGGGGAGCTGTTTTTT.

V gene TRBV6-5 combines with J gene TRBJ1-2; 11 bases fit TRBD1. CDR1 is MNHEY, CDR2 SVGAGI, per germline. Unmatched junction bases numbered 8, after V lost 4 bases and J lost 7 bases. This CDR3 has 15 residues. CDR3: CASSSPGQGEGGYTF. CDR3 coding DNA: TGTGCCAGCAGTTCCCCGGGACAGGGGGAAGGTGGCTACACCTTC.

This chain uses TRBV2 with TRBJ2-1; 16 bases map to TRBD2. Germline V gives CDR1 SNHLY, CDR2 FYNNEI. V shed 5 bases, J shed 3 bases, and the junction held 7 bases outside the gene matches. CDR3 length: 18 residues. The CDR3 sequence: CASSPGTSGRGIYNEQFF. CDR3 coding DNA: TGTGCCAGCAGTCCCGGGACTAGCGGGAGGGGGATCTACAATGAGCAGTTCTTC.

V usage is TRBV11-3 and J usage is TRBJ2-1; D is possibly TRBD2 (6 bases). The length of the CDR3 is 15 residues. Germline CDR1 reads SGHNT; CDR2 reads YENEEA. V lost 1 base, J lost 7 bases, and 14 bases lay in between. CDR3 DNA sequence: TGTGCCAGCAGCTTAGGGGCGGGGTCTGTGAATGAGCAGTTCTTC. Translation: CASSLGAGSVNEQFF.

The sample holds one count of this clone. The V call is TRBV10-3, the J call TRBJ1-2; D may be TRBD1 (5 bases). Germline values: CDR1 ENHRY, CDR2 SYGVKD. This CDR3 contains 12 residues. V gave up 4 bases and J gave up 2 bases, with 5 bases separating them. CDR3 loop: CAISGQNYGYTF. As DNA, the CDR3 is TGTGCCATCAGTGGACAGAACTATGGCTACACCTTC.